This T cell receptor (beta chain) was recovered during a study of shared clonotypes between healthy human individuals. It was about 180 ng DNA, about 30,000 T cell genomes, that sorted-subset replicate PCRs used. Using immunoSEQ multiplex PCR, the repertoire was profiled, and TCRdb retains in-frame clones only, with some absent. The table records roughly 1,600,000 clones, approximately 98.5% of them present only once. Study-wide results and caveats: Relative to clonotypes present in all four donors, those not shared had lower generation probabilities.

The germline CDR1 and CDR2 sequences are SNHLY and FYNNEI. V lost 6 bases to trimming and J lost 4 bases; unmatched junction nucleotides: 3. This CDR3 spans 13 amino acids. With respect to this clone: Its antigen is not known.

This receptor was taken from a man aged 25-45 years in good health. Sequenced: naive CD4+ T cells sorted from blood. The subset is: CD45RA+ positively selected. The rearrangement links TRBV2 to TRBJ1-5; 7 bases fit TRBD1. CDR3 region: CASRSQGNQPQHF. DNA of the CDR3: TGTGCCAGCAGGTCACAGGGGAATCAGCCCCAGCATTTT.